Following are 5 T cell receptor beta chains from one sample sequenced in a study of OX40 agonist ivuxolimab in advanced cancers. Profiled with immunoSEQ multiplex PCR; TCRdb holds only in-frame clones, not every one. Seen here are more than 30,000 clones, 88% observed once, and the top ten hold roughly 4%. This material consisted of CD4+ or CD8+ T cells sorted from blood, taken in a trial of the OX40 agonist ivuxolimab. Receptors were obtained from an adult with an advanced solid tumor such as melanoma, head and neck, liver or kidney cancer.

The chain links TRBV27 to TRBJ1-5; the D is unclear. There are 14 residues in the CDR3. V was cut by 1 base and J by 9 bases, with 13 bases left in between. Germline CDR1 reads MNHEY; CDR2 reads SMNVEV (reference sequence). CDR3 DNA sequence: TGTGCCAGCAGTTTATTTCCTCTTATATCGCCCCAGCATTTT. Encoded protein: CASSLFPLISPQHF.

This rearrangement joins TRBV4-1 to TRBJ2-1, with D perhaps TRBD2 (5 bases). V was cut by 0 bases and J by 1 base, with 13 bases left in between. Germline CDR1 is MGHRA and CDR2 is YSYEKL. The CDR3 contains 17 residues. The CDR3 bases are TGCGCCAGCAGCCAAGATTGGGGAACGGGATCCTACAATGAGCAGTTCTTC. Translated: CASSQDWGTGSYNEQFF.

The count of this clone is one. The J gene is TRBJ1-2, the V gene TRBV18; D gene unclear. Per germline, CDR1 KGHSH and CDR2 LQKENI. The CDR3 totals 13 residues. V was clipped by 2 bases and J by 0 bases, with 4 bases between them. For the CDR3, the DNA is TGTGCCAGCTCACCAGAAGCTAACTATGGCTACACCTTC. Translating it yields CASSPEANYGYTF.

The chain links TRBV2 to TRBJ2-2, with D possibly being TRBD1 (6 bases). Per the germline V gene, CDR1 is SNHLY and CDR2 is FYNNEI. The V end lost 7 bases, the J end lost 7 bases, and 16 bases lay between the germline ends. This CDR3 has 14 amino acids. This chain's CDR3 is CASKREQGIGELFF. CDR3 sequence (DNA): TGTGCCAGCAAACGTGAACAGGGTATCGGGGAGCTGTTTTTT.

V and J are TRBV30 and TRBJ1-5; D call uncertain. Deletions cut 2 bases from V and 3 bases from J, with 8 bases between. CDR1 is GTSNPN, CDR2 SVGIG, per germline (reference sequence). CDR3 length: 13 residues. The CDR3 region is CAWSWSLNQPQHF. CDR3 DNA: TGTGCCTGGAGTTGGTCCCTCAATCAGCCCCAGCATTTT.